Following are 9 T cell receptor beta chains from one sample sequenced in a study of Ad26.COV2.S vaccination and SARS-CoV-2 variants. Assay: immunoSEQ multiplex PCR; the TCRdb copy retains only in-frame clones and omits some. The sample contains around 450,000 clones, roughly 90% of which appear only once. Regarding treatment: approximately 18 received Ad26.COV2.S at low or high dose, single or two shots; several received placebo; per-sample allocation not given. Following the first vaccine or placebo injection, samples were taken on day 63. Specimen: peripheral blood, collected in a trial of Ad26.COV2.S vaccine versus placebo. These receptors all come from a person between 18 and 59 years old who received the Ad26.COV2.S COVID-19 vaccine or a placebo.

The chain employs TRBV19 and TRBJ2-5; 8 nucleotides agree with TRBD1. Germline V gives CDR1 LNHDA, CDR2 SQIVND (reference sequence). Trimming took 2 bases from V and 5 from J; bases not matched to a gene: 7. The CDR3 loop spans 15 amino acids. The CDR3 DNA is TGTGCCAGTAGTATACCAGGGGGCGAGGGGGAGACCCAGTACTTC. Residues: CASSIPGGEGETQYF.

This chain links TRBV5-1 with TRBJ1-3; the match to TRBD1 covers 7 bases. The trim removed 4 bases at V and 0 bases at J, leaving 7 bases unmatched. In germline, CDR1 is SGHRS, CDR2 YFSETQ. The CDR3 contains 16 residues. Written as DNA, the CDR3 is TGCGCCAGCAGCGCCTGGGACAGTTCCTCTGGAAACACCATATATTTT. Translated, it gives CASSAWDSSSGNTIYF. Together with reference TRBV5-1 and TRBJ1-3, the CDR3 gives the full variable domain: KAGVTQTPRYLIKTRGQQVTLSCSPISGHRSVSWYQQTPGQGLQFLFEYFSETQRNKGNFPGRFSGRQFSNSRSEMNVSTLELGDSALYLCASSAWDSSSGNTIYFGEGSWLTVV.

V is TRBV9 and J is TRBJ1-5, with a weak D call TRBD1 (5 bases). The V end was cut by 4 bases, the J end by 2 bases, with 13 bases between. Germline V gene lookup returns CDR1 SGDLS and CDR2 YYNGEE. The CDR3 loop spans 15 amino acids. CDR3 in amino acids: CASSLSGIGNQPQHF. CDR3 sequence (DNA): TGTGCCAGCAGCTTATCAGGGATAGGCAATCAGCCCCAGCATTTT. The full variable domain, with the rest looked up from reference TRBV9 and TRBJ1-5, is DSGVTQTPKHLITATGQRVTLRCSPRSGDLSVYWYQQSLDQGLQFLIQYYNGEERAKGNILERFSAQQFPDLHSELNLSSLELGDSALYFCASSLSGIGNQPQHFGDGTRLSIL.

The J gene is TRBJ1-1, the V gene TRBV7-8; D is unclear. CDR3 length: 13 amino acids. Trimming removed 1 base at V and 1 base at J, with 4 bases between. Per germline, CDR1 SGHVS and CDR2 FQNEAQ. The CDR3 sequence is CASSLDRNTEAFF. The CDR3 coding sequence is TGTGCCAGCAGCTTAGACAGGAACACTGAAGCTTTCTTT.

The genes are TRBV11-2 and TRBJ2-5, with D possibly matching TRBD1 (6 bases). The CDR3 contains 13 residues. Trimming pared 4 bases from V and 5 bases from J, leaving 11 bases between. Looked up from germline, CDR1 is SGHAT and CDR2 is FQNNGV. CDR3 sequence reads: CASSSYRAETQYF. In DNA, the CDR3 is TGTGCCAGCAGCTCATACAGGGCGGAGACCCAGTACTTC. Looking up the rest from reference TRBV11-2 and TRBJ2-5 gives the full variable domain: EAGVAQSPRYKIIEKRQSVAFWCNPISGHATLYWYQQILGQGPKLLIQFQNNGVVDDSQLPKDRFSAERLKGVDSTLKIQPAKLEDSAVYLCASSSYRAETQYFGPGTRLLVL.

V gene TRBV11-2 combines with J gene TRBJ1-5, with D perhaps matching TRBD1 (6 bases). Germline V CDR1 and CDR2: SGHAT, FQNNGV. Trimming removed 5 bases from V and 5 bases from J, with 25 bases in between. CDR3 length equals 18 residues. In DNA, the CDR3 is TGTGCCAGCAGCCCTCTGGGCACAGGGACCCCAATCGATCAGCCCCAGCATTTT. This gives the protein CASSPLGTGTPIDQPQHF.

The chain uses TRBV3-1 (or the pseudogene TRBV3-2) and TRBJ2-3; D remains ambiguous. Germline lookup yields CDR1 LGHDT and CDR2 YNNKEL (reference sequence). The CDR3 has 15 residues. The germline V and J ends were trimmed by 0 bases and 6 bases, with 13 bases remaining between them. As DNA, the CDR3 is TGTGCCAGCAGCCAAGATAAACGGTTGAGGGATACGCAGTATTTT. Its protein product is CASSQDKRLRDTQYF.

V is TRBV5-5 and J is TRBJ1-2; D possibly corresponds to TRBD1 (5 bases). The V end lost 1 base, the J end lost 2 bases, and 9 bases lay between the germline ends. The germline V gene has CDR1 SGHKS and CDR2 YYEKEE (reference sequence). The CDR3 is 14 amino acids. The CDR3 reads CASSLLAGNYGYTF. DNA of the CDR3: TGTGCCAGCAGCTTGTTAGCAGGGAACTATGGCTACACCTTC.

The J gene is TRBJ2-7, the V gene TRBV27; TRBD2 might be the D (6 bases). Per the germline V gene, CDR1 is MNHEY and CDR2 is SMNVEV (reference sequence). Trimming removed 3 bases from V and 3 bases from J, with 12 bases in between. CDR3 length equals 14 residues. This CDR3 reads CASSFRDGGYEQYF. The CDR3 nucleotides are TGTGCCAGCAGTTTCCGGGACGGGGGCTACGAGCAGTACTTC.